The 15 T cell receptor beta chains given below trace back to one sample, sequenced in a study of blood T cells in healthy people across ages. It was with a sample-barcoded 5' primer and a J-beta primer mix that a second PCR of about 6 to 12 cycles was run. TCRdb recomputed calls from the 5' RACE reads with MiXCR, one row per CDR3 protein. The data contain about 1.8 million distinct CDR3 sequences, around half of them singletons. The material sequenced was blood. Source of these receptors: a woman aged 40 to 50 in good health.

This clonotype occurred a few times. V is TRBV20-1 and J is TRBJ2-3; the D is unclear. CDR1 and CDR2 (germline): DFQATT, SNEGSKA (reference sequence). The CDR3 is 14 amino acids. Between the trimmed V and J ends, which lost 6 bases and 0 bases, there was a span of 13 bases. This CDR3 is CSAHDVSSTDTQYF. CDR3 DNA sequence: TGCAGTGCCCACGACGTTTCTAGCACAGATACGCAGTATTTT.

This chain uses TRBV28 with TRBJ2-3, with no clear D. Germline V lookup: CDR1 MDHEN, CDR2 SYDVKM. The ends were cut back, 6 bases at V and 6 bases at J, with 10 bases in the middle. The CDR3 is made up of 12 amino acids. As DNA, the CDR3 is TGTGCCAGCAGGACCCACGGGGATACGCAGTATTTT. The encoded protein is CASRTHGDTQYF.

This chain connects TRBV5-1 to TRBJ2-1; possible D gene TRBD2, 6 bases. The CDR3 contains 16 residues. Per germline, CDR1 SGHRS and CDR2 YFSETQ. Trimming shortened V by 1 base and J by 5 bases, and 16 bases separated the two germline ends. This chain's CDR3 is CASSLSALAPNNEQFF. In nucleotides, the CDR3 is TGCGCCAGCAGCTTGAGCGCGCTAGCGCCTAACAATGAGCAGTTCTTC.

The J gene is TRBJ2-3, the V gene TRBV7-2; 10 nucleotides match TRBD2. Germline CDR1 is SGHTA and CDR2 is FQGNSA. Trimming at V came to 4 bases and at J to 6 bases, leaving 10 bases not matched to a gene. CDR3 length equals 16 residues. DNA for the CDR3: TGTGCCAGCAGCTCTAGCGGGGGTCTGGTTGGGGATACGCAGTATTTT. The encoded protein is CASSSSGGLVGDTQYF.

This clonotype has a handful of counts. The gene calls are TRBV29-1 and TRBJ2-7; 11 bases agree with TRBD1. The CDR3 runs to 14 residues. Germline V gene sequence: CDR1 SQVTM, CDR2 ANQGSEA. The J segment lost 3 bases and the V segment lost 4 bases, leaving 5 bases of the junction unmatched. The CDR3 bases are TGCAGCGTTGGAGTTGGGACAGGGGGCTACGAGCAGTACTTC. Its translation is CSVGVGTGGYEQYF.

V is TRBV2 and J is TRBJ2-5; 10 nucleotides align to TRBD2. After removal of 8 bases from V and 11 bases from J, the junction contained 14 bases not matched to a gene. Germline V lookup: CDR1 SNHLY, CDR2 FYNNEI. The CDR3 sequence is 14 residues long. The CDR3 sequence is CASGISGGPKEQYF. In nucleotides, the CDR3 is TGTGCCAGCGGTATTAGCGGGGGGCCAAAGGAGCAGTACTTC.

The V call is TRBV20-1, the J call TRBJ1-1; D uncertain. The CDR3 length is 10 residues. The V gene's germline CDR1 is DFQATT and CDR2 SNEGSKA (reference sequence). V lost 0 bases, J lost 12 bases, and 8 bases lay in between. The DNA of the CDR3 is TGCAGTGCTAGAGATGTGGCTCCTTTCTTT. It encodes CSARDVAPFF.

The CDR3 reads CASRTFRGQGAGNIQYF. In DNA form, the CDR3 reads TGTGCCAGCCGGACATTCCGTGGACAGGGGGCCGGGAACATTCAGTACTTC. The V gene is TRBV2, the J gene TRBJ2-4; the match to TRBD1 covers 11 bases. Trimming took 8 bases from V and 7 from J; bases not matched to a gene: 16. There are 17 residues in the CDR3. CDR1 SNHLY and CDR2 FYNNEI come from the germline V gene.

This rearrangement joins TRBV7-2 to TRBJ2-4; D is unclear. V was trimmed by 3 bases and J by 4 bases, leaving 13 bases between them. In germline, CDR1 is SGHTA, CDR2 FQGNSA. This CDR3 region has 15 residues. The CDR3 protein is CASSLETTVKNIQYF. For the CDR3, the DNA is TGTGCCAGCAGCTTGGAAACAACGGTGAAAAACATTCAGTACTTC.

The V gene is TRBV7-9, the J gene TRBJ2-3, with TRBD2 matching 13 bases. Trimming at V came to 7 bases and at J to 2 bases, leaving 12 bases not matched to a gene. The CDR3 has 18 residues. Germline values: CDR1 SEHNR, CDR2 FQNEAQ (reference sequence). Here the CDR3 DNA reads TGTGCCAGCACCTCCCCGGGACTAGCGGGGTCCTACACAGATACGCAGTATTTT. Translating gives CASTSPGLAGSYTDTQYF.

The gene calls are TRBV7-9 and TRBJ1-2; TRBD1 aligns across 7 bases. V lost 2 bases and J lost 7; bases outside the gene matches: 7. CDR1 is SEHNR, CDR2 FQNEAQ, per germline (reference sequence). CDR3 size: 14 residues. CDR3 residues: CASSLPQGGGGYTF. CDR3 DNA: TGTGCCAGCAGCTTACCGCAGGGGGGAGGTGGCTACACCTTC.

To note about this clonotype: At one end the junction does not follow the germline gene, possibly because of a read error. This rearrangement joins TRBV7-2 to TRBJ1-5; the D is unclear. Looked up from germline, CDR1 is SGHTA and CDR2 is FQGNSA. The CDR3 spans 12 residues. The CDR3 nucleotides are TGTGCCGGCAGCCCACCGAATCAGCCCCAGCATTTT. It is translated as CAGSPPNQPQHF.

The chain joins TRBV12-3 or TRBV12-4 to TRBJ2-7; 8 bases line up with TRBD2. The CDR3 has 14 residues. V trimming: 4 bases; J trimming: 5 bases; junction bases outside the gene matches: 7. As DNA, the CDR3 is TGTGCCAGCAGTTACATAGGACTAGCTGACGAGCAGTACTTC. This codes for CASSYIGLADEQYF.

V usage is TRBV13 and J usage is TRBJ2-2; D may be TRBD2 (5 bases). This CDR3 is 13 amino acids long. Deletions cut 3 bases from V and 5 bases from J, with 7 bases between. The germline gives CDR1 PRHDT, CDR2 FYEKMQ (reference sequence). The CDR3 is CASSLGSTGELFF. Written as DNA, the CDR3 is TGTGCCAGCAGCTTGGGGAGTACCGGGGAGCTGTTTTTT.

In DNA, the CDR3 is TGTGCCACCAGTGAATCTGACGTTGACTATGGCTACACCTTC. It specifies CATSESDVDYGYTF. This chain uses TRBV24-1 with TRBJ1-2; D unclear. Trimming pared 4 bases from V and 3 bases from J, leaving 11 bases between. The CDR3 is made up of 14 amino acids. The V gene's germline CDR1 is KGHDR and CDR2 SFDVKD.